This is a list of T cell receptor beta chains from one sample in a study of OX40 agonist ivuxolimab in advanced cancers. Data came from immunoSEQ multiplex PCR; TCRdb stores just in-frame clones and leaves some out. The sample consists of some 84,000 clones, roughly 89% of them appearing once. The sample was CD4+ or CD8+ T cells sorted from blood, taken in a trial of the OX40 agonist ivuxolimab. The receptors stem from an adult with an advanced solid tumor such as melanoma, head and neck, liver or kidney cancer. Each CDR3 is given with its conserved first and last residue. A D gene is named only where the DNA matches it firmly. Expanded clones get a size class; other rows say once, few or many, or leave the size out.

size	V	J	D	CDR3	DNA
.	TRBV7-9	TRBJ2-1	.	CASSSFRDREGNEQFF	TGTGCCAGCAGCTCATTCCGGGACCGTGAGGGCAATGAGCAGTTCTTC
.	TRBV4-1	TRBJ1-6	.	CASSRLTNQGGEGSPLHF	TGCGCCAGCAGCCGCTTGACGAACCAAGGGGGAGAAGGTTCACCCCTCCACTTT
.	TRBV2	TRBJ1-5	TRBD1	CASSEGRDSYQPQHF	TGTGCCAGCAGTGAGGGAAGGGACAGCTATCAGCCCCAGCATTTT
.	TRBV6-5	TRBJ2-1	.	CASSYSGQGNNEQFF	TGTGCCAGCAGTTACTCTGGGCAGGGGAACAATGAGCAGTTCTTC
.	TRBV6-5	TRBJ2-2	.	CASSYISSGELFF	TGTGCCAGCAGTTACATCTCTAGCGGGGAGCTGTTTTTT
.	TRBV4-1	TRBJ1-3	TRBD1	CASSLQGALSGNTIYF	TGCGCCAGCAGCCTACAGGGGGCCCTCTCTGGAAACACCATATATTTT
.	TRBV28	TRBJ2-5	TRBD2	CASSGTKPETQYF	TGTGCCAGCTCCGGGACTAAGCCGGAGACCCAGTACTTC
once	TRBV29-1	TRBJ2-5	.	CSVRSRDNAIETQYF	TGCAGCGTTCGTTCCCGGGACAATGCGATAGAGACCCAGTACTTC
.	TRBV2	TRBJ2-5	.	CARKNGPRETQYF	TGTGCCAGAAAAAATGGCCCGCGGGAGACCCAGTACTTC
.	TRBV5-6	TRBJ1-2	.	CASSLFRDGRLEGYTF	TGTGCCAGCAGCTTGTTCAGGGACGGCAGACTTGAGGGCTACACCTTC
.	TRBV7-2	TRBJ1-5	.	CASSLGQGGQPQHF	TGTGCCAGCAGCTTAGGGCAGGGCGGGCAGCCCCAGCATTTT
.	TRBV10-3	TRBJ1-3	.	CAISESRPGPSGNTIYF	TGTGCCATCAGTGAGTCGCGGCCAGGGCCCTCTGGAAACACCATATATTTT
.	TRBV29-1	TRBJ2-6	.	CSVDHELQSRANVLTF	TGCAGCGTTGACCATGAACTACAAAGTCGGGCCAACGTCCTGACTTTC
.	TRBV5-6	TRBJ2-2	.	CASSPIGAGEAGELFF	TGTGCCAGCAGCCCCATAGGGGCAGGGGAAGCCGGGGAGCTGTTTTTT
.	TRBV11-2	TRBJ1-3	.	CASSFQIRGLLDSGNTIYF	TGTGCCAGCAGCTTTCAGATTAGGGGACTTCTCGACTCTGGAAACACCATATATTTT
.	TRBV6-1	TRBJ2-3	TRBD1	CASIRGDRGTDTQYF	TGTGCCAGCATTCGAGGGGACAGGGGCACAGATACGCAGTATTTT
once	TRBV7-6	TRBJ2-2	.	CASSLGQLNTGELFF	TGTGCCAGCAGCTTAGGTCAATTGAACACCGGGGAGCTGTTTTTT
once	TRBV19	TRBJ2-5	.	CASSMAETQYF	TGTGCCAGTAGTATGGCGGAGACCCAGTACTTC
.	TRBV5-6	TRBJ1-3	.	CASQSRRDLSGNTIYF	TGTGCCAGCCAATCTCGACGGGACCTCTCTGGAAACACCATATATTTT
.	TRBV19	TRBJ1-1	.	CASTNGRSSPAFF	TGTGCCAGTACTAACGGACGGAGTTCTCCAGCTTTCTTT
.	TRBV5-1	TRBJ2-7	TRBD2	CASSMVLAGYSEQYF	TGCGCCAGCAGCATGGTACTAGCGGGATACTCCGAGCAGTACTTC
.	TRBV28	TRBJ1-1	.	CASRTFIGGTEAFF	TGTGCCAGCAGGACATTCATTGGAGGTACTGAAGCTTTCTTT
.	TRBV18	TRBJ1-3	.	CASFTSAGGNTIYF	TGTGCCAGCTTCACCAGTGCTGGGGGCAACACCATATATTTT
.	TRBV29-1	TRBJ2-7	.	CSVLFYEQYF	TGCAGCGTCCTTTTTTATGAGCAGTACTTC
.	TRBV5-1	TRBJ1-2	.	CASSLGQPRREGYTF	TGCGCCAGCAGCTTGGGACAGCCCCGCCGGGAGGGCTACACCTTC
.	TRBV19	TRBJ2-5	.	CASSLYREETQYF	TGTGCCAGTTCTCTATACAGGGAAGAGACCCAGTACTTC
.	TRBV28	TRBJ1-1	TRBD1	CASSTTGGRLEAFF	TGTGCCAGCAGTACGACAGGGGGCCGGCTTGAAGCTTTCTTT